These 16 T cell receptor beta chains originate from one sample sequenced in a study of Ad26.COV2.S vaccination and SARS-CoV-2 variants. Treatment here: about 20 received Ad26.COV2.S at low or high dose, single or two shots; five or six received placebo; per-sample allocation not given. The study sampled participants on day 63 after the first vaccine or placebo injection. The table came from immunoSEQ multiplex PCR; TCRdb's copy has only in-frame clones and leaves some out. The sample lists around 250,000 clones; roughly 89% were seen once. The material sequenced was peripheral blood, taken in a trial of Ad26.COV2.S vaccine versus placebo. These TCRs come from a person aged 18-60 years who received the Ad26.COV2.S COVID-19 vaccine or a placebo.

Here the CDR3 DNA reads TGTGCCAGCAGCTATGACAGGGGTAACATTCAGTACTTC. It translates to CASSYDRGNIQYF. V usage is TRBV11-3 and J usage is TRBJ2-4; 8 bases are shared with TRBD1. Germline CDR1 reads SGHNT; CDR2 reads YENEEA. The CDR3 runs 13 residues. The ends lost 4 bases at V and 7 bases at J; junction bases unmatched: 3.

The chain couples TRBV7-2 to TRBJ1-2; no clear D. The CDR3 totals 13 residues. Trimming stripped 0 bases from V and 0 bases from J, with 2 bases between. Per the germline V gene, CDR1 is SGHTA and CDR2 is FQGNSA. The CDR3 DNA is TGTGCCAGCAGCTTAGCCCCTAACTATGGCTACACCTTC. Encoded protein: CASSLAPNYGYTF.

The chain is built from TRBV19 and TRBJ2-5; possible D gene TRBD2, 5 bases. The CDR3 sequence is 16 residues long. V was clipped by 1 base and J by 5 bases, with 17 bases between them. The germline gives CDR1 LNHDA, CDR2 SQIVND (reference sequence). The CDR3 here is CASSIGSAAKRETQYF. The CDR3 coding sequence is TGTGCCAGTAGTATAGGTAGCGCGGCCAAGCGGGAGACCCAGTACTTC.

V usage is TRBV3-1 (or the pseudogene TRBV3-2) and J usage is TRBJ2-1; 14 nucleotides match TRBD2. V gave up 5 bases and J gave up 9 bases; unmatched junction bases: 6. The CDR3 is 15 amino acids. Germline CDR1 is LGHDT and CDR2 is YNNKEL (reference sequence). The CDR3 loop reads CASSWGLAGVVEQFF. CDR3 DNA sequence: TGTGCCAGCAGCTGGGGACTAGCGGGGGTCGTTGAGCAGTTCTTC.

The genes are TRBV5-1 and TRBJ1-1; D not resolved. This CDR3 has 16 residues. The germline V gene encodes CDR1 SGHRS and CDR2 YFSETQ. The V end lost 0 bases, the J end lost 0 bases, and 12 bases lay between the germline ends. The CDR3 DNA follows: TGCGCCAGCAGCTTGGAGGGCAAAGTCATGAACACTGAAGCTTTCTTT. Protein: CASSLEGKVMNTEAFF.

The chain uses TRBV4-1 and TRBJ1-1; D is uncertain. With 6 bases removed from V and 10 bases from J, the gap between germline ends came to 24 bases. CDR1 is MGHRA, CDR2 YSYEKL, per germline. The CDR3 has 15 amino acids. CDR3 residues: CASRTGLGQKRGAFF. The CDR3 nucleotides read TGCGCCAGCAGAACTGGTCTAGGGCAGAAGAGAGGAGCTTTCTTT.

The chain carries TRBV7-9 and TRBJ2-7; D call uncertain. Germline V CDR1 and CDR2: SEHNR, FQNEAQ (reference sequence). Trimming stripped 7 bases from V and 3 bases from J, with 7 bases between. This CDR3 comprises 11 residues. The CDR3 DNA sequence: TGTGCCAGCACTTCTAGCTACGAGCAGTACGTC. Translation gives CASTSSYEQYV.

The rearrangement joins TRBV13 to TRBJ2-7; D not resolved. Between the trimmed V and J ends, which lost 0 bases and 2 bases, there was a span of 8 bases. The CDR3 totals 14 residues. Germline loops: CDR1 PRHDT, CDR2 FYEKMQ (reference sequence). CDR3 bases: TGTGCCAGCAGCTTAGGGGGGAACCCCTACGAGCAGTACTTC. Residues: CASSLGGNPYEQYF.

The CDR3: CASRSGRAYEQYV. CDR3 nucleotide sequence: TGTGCAAGTAGAAGCGGGAGGGCCTACGAGCAGTACGTC. This chain joins TRBV10-3 and TRBJ2-7; 10 nucleotides line up with TRBD2. The CDR3 has 13 residues. Germline V CDR1 and CDR2: ENHRY, SYGVKD.

The V call is TRBV6-6, the J call TRBJ1-2, with TRBD1 identical over 8 bases. Unmatched junction bases numbered 13, after V lost 7 bases and J lost 3 bases. Germline V CDR1 and CDR2: MNHNY, SVGAGI (reference sequence). This CDR3 region has 16 residues. CDR3 bases: TGTGCCAGCACTCTACCCGGGACAGGTGATTACTATGGCTACACCTTC. This sequence encodes CASTLPGTGDYYGYTF.

V gene TRBV6-2 or TRBV6-3 combines with J gene TRBJ2-5, with D uncertain. V lost 0 bases and J lost 4, with 9 bases in between. The CDR3 is made up of 14 amino acids. In germline, CDR1 is MNHEY, CDR2 SVGEGT. The CDR3 loop is CASSYSTHAETQYF. CDR3 in DNA: TGTGCCAGCAGTTACTCGACACATGCAGAGACCCAGTACTTC.

J is TRBJ2-2 and V is TRBV9; a weak D match, TRBD2 (6 bases). The CDR3 has 15 amino acids. V was shortened by 7 bases and J by 3 bases, with 16 bases between the two germline ends. Per the germline V gene, CDR1 is SGDLS and CDR2 is YYNGEE. CDR3 sequence (DNA): TGTGCCAGCGGGTTCGGGAGTGAGGACACCGGGGAGCTGTTTTTT. Encoded protein: CASGFGSEDTGELFF.

V gene TRBV11-2 combines with J gene TRBJ2-3; TRBD2 matches 10 bases. Trimming took 0 bases from V and 3 from J; bases not matched to a gene: 0. This CDR3 has 15 amino acids. Germline CDR1 and CDR2: SGHAT and FQNNGV. In DNA form, the CDR3 reads TGTGCCAGCAGCTTAGATAGCGGGAGGACAGATACGCAGTATTTT. Encoded protein: CASSLDSGRTDTQYF. The variable domain in full, with the rest retrieved from reference TRBV11-2 and TRBJ2-3, is EAGVAQSPRYKIIEKRQSVAFWCNPISGHATLYWYQQILGQGPKLLIQFQNNGVVDDSQLPKDRFSAERLKGVDSTLKIQPAKLEDSAVYLCASSLDSGRTDTQYFGPGTRLTVL.

V and J are TRBV30 and TRBJ1-4, with unresolved D. The CDR3 runs to 13 residues. Per the germline V gene, CDR1 is GTSNPN and CDR2 is SVGIG (reference sequence). V was cut by 5 bases and J by 0 bases, with 7 bases left in between. The CDR3 loop reads CAWAIATNEKLFF. The CDR3 region has the DNA TGTGCCTGGGCGATAGCAACTAATGAAAAACTGTTTTTT.

The chain carries TRBV28 and TRBJ1-2; D is unresolved. The V end lost 2 bases, the J end lost 6 bases, and 7 bases lay between the germline ends. CDR1 is MDHEN and CDR2 is SYDVKM in the germline V gene. This CDR3 region has 12 residues. The CDR3 region is CASSLGQNGYTF. The CDR3, as DNA: TGTGCCAGCAGTTTAGGCCAGAATGGCTACACCTTC.

The chain is built from TRBV20-1 and TRBJ1-2, with D hard to call. Trimming cost V 6 bases and J 2 bases, with 4 bases left between them. The length of the CDR3 is 10 residues. CDR1 is DFQATT, CDR2 SNEGSKA, per germline (reference sequence). CDR3 sequence reads: CSAFNYGYTF. The CDR3 nucleotides are TGCAGTGCCTTCAACTATGGCTACACCTTC.